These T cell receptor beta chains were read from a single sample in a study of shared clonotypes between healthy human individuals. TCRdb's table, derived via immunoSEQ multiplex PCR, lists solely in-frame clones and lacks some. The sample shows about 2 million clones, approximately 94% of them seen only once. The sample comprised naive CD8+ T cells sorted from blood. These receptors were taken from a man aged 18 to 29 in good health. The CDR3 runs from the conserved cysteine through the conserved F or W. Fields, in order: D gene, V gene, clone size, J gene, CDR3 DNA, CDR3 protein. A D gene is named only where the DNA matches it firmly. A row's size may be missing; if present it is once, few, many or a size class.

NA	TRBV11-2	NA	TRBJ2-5	TGTGCCAGCAGCTTAGCGGGCAGGGGTTTAGAGACCCAGTACTTC	CASSLAGRGLETQYF
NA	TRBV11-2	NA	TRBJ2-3	TGTGCCAGCAGCCCCCCGGATACGCAGTATTTT	CASSPPDTQYF
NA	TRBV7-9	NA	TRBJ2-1	TGTGCCAGCAGGTCAGGGGTGTCGGCCTACAATGAGCAGTTCTTC	CASRSGVSAYNEQFF
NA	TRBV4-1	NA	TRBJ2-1	TGCGCCAGCAGCCAGATCGAGATCCTAGCCGAGCAGTTCTTC	CASSQIEILAEQFF
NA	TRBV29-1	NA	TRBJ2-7	TGCAGCGTTGAAGAAGGGGGGACAGCCTACGAGCAGTACTTC	CSVEEGGTAYEQYF
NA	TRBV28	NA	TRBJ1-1	TGTGCCAGCAGTTTTAGGGCAGGGGCGGGAACTGAAGCTTTCTTT	CASSFRAGAGTEAFF
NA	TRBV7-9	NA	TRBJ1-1	TGTGCCAGCAGCTTTTACGGGACTGAAGCTTTCTTT	CASSFYGTEAFF
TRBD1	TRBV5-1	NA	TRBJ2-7	TGCGCCAGCAGCCCCTCCATGACAGGGGAGGCCTCCTACGAGCAGTACTTC	CASSPSMTGEASYEQYF
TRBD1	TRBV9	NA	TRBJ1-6	TGTGCCAGCAGCGTAGAAGGGACAGGGGATTCACCCCTCCACTTT	CASSVEGTGDSPLHF
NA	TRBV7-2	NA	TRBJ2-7	TGTGCCAGCAGCCCTCACGGACATTACTACGAGCAGTACTTC	CASSPHGHYYEQYF
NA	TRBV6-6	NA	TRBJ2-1	TGTGCCAGCAGTTACTCGATACAGGTTTCCTACAATGAGCAGTTCTTC	CASSYSIQVSYNEQFF
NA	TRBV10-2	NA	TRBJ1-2	TGCGCCAGCAGTGAGAGTTGGGGTATTGGCTACACCTTC	CASSESWGIGYTF
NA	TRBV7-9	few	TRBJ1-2	TGTGCCAGCAGCCGGGGTCCCCCAGCCACCTTC	CASSRGPPATF
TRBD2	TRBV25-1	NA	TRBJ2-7	TGTGCCAGCAGTGCCAGCGGGAGAATCGAGCAGTACTTC	CASSASGRIEQYF
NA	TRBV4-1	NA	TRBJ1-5	TGCGCCAGCAGCCAAGATGTGCCGCATCAGCCCCAGCATTTT	CASSQDVPHQPQHF
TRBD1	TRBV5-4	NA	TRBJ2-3	TGTGCCAGCAGCTCCTACGGGACAGGTCAGGGCACAGATACGCAGTATTTT	CASSSYGTGQGTDTQYF
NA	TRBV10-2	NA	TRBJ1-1	TGCGCCAGCAGTGAGTCGATTCAGGGGACGAACACTGAAGCTTTCTTT	CASSESIQGTNTEAFF
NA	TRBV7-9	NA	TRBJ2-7	TGTGCCAGCAGCTTACCCCACACCTACGAGCAGTACTTC	CASSLPHTYEQYF
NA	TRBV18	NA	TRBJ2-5	TGTGCCACTACCGCGGGCGGGGGCCCCCAAGAGACCCAGTACTTC	CATTAGGGPQETQYF
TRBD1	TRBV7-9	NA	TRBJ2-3	TGTGCCAGCAGCTACACTAGACAGGGCTCGGTGGTAGATACGCAGTATTTT	CASSYTRQGSVVDTQYF
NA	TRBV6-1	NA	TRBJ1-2	TGTGCCTGCCGACTCGGTGCTAACTATGGCTACACCTTC	CACRLGANYGYTF
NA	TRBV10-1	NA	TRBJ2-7	TGCGCCAGCAGGGCCGTGACAGATGCCTACGAGCAGTACTTC	CASRAVTDAYEQYF
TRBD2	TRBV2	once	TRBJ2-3	TGTGCCAGCAGGGGACTAGAGGATACGCAGTATTTT	CASRGLEDTQYF
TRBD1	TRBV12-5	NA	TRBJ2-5	TGTGCTAGTGGTTTGGCCGGACAGGGGATTGAGGAGACCCAGTACTTC	CASGLAGQGIEETQYF
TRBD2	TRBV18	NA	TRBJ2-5	TGTGCCAGCTCACCAGGTCGACTAGCGGGAGCCCAAGAGACCCAGTACTTC	CASSPGRLAGAQETQYF
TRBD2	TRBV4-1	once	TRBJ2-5	TGCGCCAGCAGCCAAGATGGGACTAGCGGGGTTCAAGAGACCCAGTACTTC	CASSQDGTSGVQETQYF
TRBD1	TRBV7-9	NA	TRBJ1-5	TGTGCCAGCAGCTTAGTGGGGACAGGGGATCAGCCCCAGCATTTT	CASSLVGTGDQPQHF
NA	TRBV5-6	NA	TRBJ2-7	TGTGCCAGCAGCTTGGACGGGGGTCCATACGAGCAGTACTTC	CASSLDGGPYEQYF
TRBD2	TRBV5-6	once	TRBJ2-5	TGTGCCAGCAGCTTGGACCGAACGGGGGGGTTGGAGACCCAGTACTTC	CASSLDRTGGLETQYF
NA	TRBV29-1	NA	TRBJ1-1	TGCAGCGTTGTATTACCCAACACTGAAGCTTTCTTT	CSVVLPNTEAFF
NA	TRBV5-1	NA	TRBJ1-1	TGCGCCAGCAGCTTGGGCGGAGAAAGGACTGAAGCTTTCTTT	CASSLGGERTEAFF
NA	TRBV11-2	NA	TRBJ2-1	TGTGCCAGCAGCCCCCCCCCTGAGCAGTTCTTC	CASSPPPEQFF
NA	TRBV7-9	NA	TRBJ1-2	TGTGCCAGCAGCGAGTTCATTCGGGAACAAGACGGCTACACCTTC	CASSEFIREQDGYTF
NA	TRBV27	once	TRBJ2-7	TGTGCCAGCAGTTTATACCCGGACCCCTCCTACGAGCAGTACTTC	CASSLYPDPSYEQYF
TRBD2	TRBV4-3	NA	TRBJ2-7	TGCGCCAGCAGCCAAGATGTCCCAGAAGCGGGAGATCCAAGCTACGAGCAGTACTTC	CASSQDVPEAGDPSYEQYF
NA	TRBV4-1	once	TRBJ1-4	TGCGCCAGCAGCCTCACAGTCTTCGAAAAACTGTTTTTT	CASSLTVFEKLFF
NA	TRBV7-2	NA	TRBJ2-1	TGTGCCAGCAGCTTAGGGGGCACCTACAATGAGCAGTTCTTC	CASSLGGTYNEQFF
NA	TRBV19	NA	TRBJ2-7	TGTGCCAGTAGTCCCGCGGAAGGGCGCGAGCAGTACTTC	CASSPAEGREQYF
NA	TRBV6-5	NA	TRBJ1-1	TGTGCCAGCCTGAACGATGGACTGGCTGAAGCTTTCTTT	CASLNDGLAEAFF
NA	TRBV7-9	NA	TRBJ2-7	TGTGCCAGCAGCCCCGTGGGGTTTTACGAGCAGTACTTC	CASSPVGFYEQYF
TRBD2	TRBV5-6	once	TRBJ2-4	TGTGCCAGCAGCCACGGGACTAGCGGTATGAAAAACATTCAGTACTTC	CASSHGTSGMKNIQYF
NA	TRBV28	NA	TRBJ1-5	TGTGCCAGCAGCCCAGAGGCAGGACGTAATCAGCCCCAGCATTTT	CASSPEAGRNQPQHF
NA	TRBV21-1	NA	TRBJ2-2	TGTGCCAGCAGCAAAGCGGGGTACACCGGGGAGCTGTTTTTT	CASSKAGYTGELFF
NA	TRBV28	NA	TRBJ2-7	TGTGCCAGCAGTTCCATAGCGGAGATCGATTCCTACGAGCAGTACTTC	CASSSIAEIDSYEQYF
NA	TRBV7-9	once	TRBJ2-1	TGTGCCAGCAGCTTCGGGACTCCGAATGAGCAGTTCTTC	CASSFGTPNEQFF
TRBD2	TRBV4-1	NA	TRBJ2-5	TGCGCCAGCAGCCAACGGGCTAGCGGGTACCAAGAGACCCAGTACTTC	CASSQRASGYQETQYF
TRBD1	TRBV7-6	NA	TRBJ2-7	TGTGCCAGCAGCTTCGGACAGGCCTACGAGCAGTACTTC	CASSFGQAYEQYF
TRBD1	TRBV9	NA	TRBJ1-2	TGTGCCAGCAGCGTAGAAGGGACAGGGGCTTACTATGGCTACACCTTC	CASSVEGTGAYYGYTF
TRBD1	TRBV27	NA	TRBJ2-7	TGTGCCAGCAGCGGGGGACAGGGTTTCTACGAGCAGTACTTC	CASSGGQGFYEQYF
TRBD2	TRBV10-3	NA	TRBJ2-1	TGTGCCATCAAGGGAGCATTGGGACTAGCGGCCTACAATGAGCAGTTCTTC	CAIKGALGLAAYNEQFF
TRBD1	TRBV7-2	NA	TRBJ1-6	TGTGCCAGCAGTCCCCCGGACAGGGGTTATTCACCCCTCCACTTT	CASSPPDRGYSPLHF
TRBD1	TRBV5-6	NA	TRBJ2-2	TGTGCCAGCAGCTACGGGACAGGGACACCCGCGAACACCGGGGAGCTGTTTTTT	CASSYGTGTPANTGELFF
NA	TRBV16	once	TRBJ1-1	TGTGCCAGCAGCCAGGGGATGGGGGATCTCACTGAAGCTTTCTTT	CASSQGMGDLTEAFF
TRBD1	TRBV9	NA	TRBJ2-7	TGTGCCAGCAGCCGGACAGGCTACGAGCAGTACTTC	CASSRTGYEQYF
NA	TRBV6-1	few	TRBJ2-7	TGTGCCAGCAGTGTCGAGGGAAACCTAGAGTCCTACGAGCAGTACTTC	CASSVEGNLESYEQYF